These 3 T cell receptor beta chains were all obtained from the same sample, sequenced in a study of control samples from healthy donors and cancer patients. Repertoires were generated with immunoSEQ multiplex PCR, while TCRdb's copy carries only in-frame clones and drops some. Here the sample spans some 130,000 clones, roughly 90% being singletons. Sequences were obtained from blood. Receptors were obtained from a man younger than 35 in good health.

V gene TRBV9 combines with J gene TRBJ2-1; D may match TRBD1 or TRBD2 (6 bases each). Germline lookup yields CDR1 SGDLS and CDR2 YYNGEE. The CDR3 covers 14 residues. V shed 4 bases and J shed 2 bases, with 10 bases lying between them. As DNA, the CDR3 is TGTGCCAGCAGCTTGGGGGGCCCCTACAATGAGCAGTTCTTC. This sequence encodes CASSLGGPYNEQFF.

The chain combines TRBV4-2 with TRBJ2-5; D remains unclear. V gave up 1 base and J gave up 1 base, with 1 base separating them. CDR1 is LGHNA and CDR2 is YNFKEQ in the germline V gene. This CDR3 comprises 12 residues. The CDR3 region is CASSQAQETQYF. CDR3 coding DNA: TGTGCCAGCAGCCAAGCCCAAGAGACCCAGTACTTC.

The V call is TRBV6-1, the J call TRBJ1-5, with D possibly TRBD1 on 6 matching bases. CDR1 and CDR2 from the germline V gene are MNHNS and SASEGT. The CDR3 spans 15 residues. Trimming took 0 bases from V and 10 from J, leaving 16 bases between them. CDR3 nucleotide sequence: TGTGCCAGCAGTGAAGCCTGGGGGGGGCGCAGACCCCAGCATTTT. This encodes CASSEAWGGRRPQHF.